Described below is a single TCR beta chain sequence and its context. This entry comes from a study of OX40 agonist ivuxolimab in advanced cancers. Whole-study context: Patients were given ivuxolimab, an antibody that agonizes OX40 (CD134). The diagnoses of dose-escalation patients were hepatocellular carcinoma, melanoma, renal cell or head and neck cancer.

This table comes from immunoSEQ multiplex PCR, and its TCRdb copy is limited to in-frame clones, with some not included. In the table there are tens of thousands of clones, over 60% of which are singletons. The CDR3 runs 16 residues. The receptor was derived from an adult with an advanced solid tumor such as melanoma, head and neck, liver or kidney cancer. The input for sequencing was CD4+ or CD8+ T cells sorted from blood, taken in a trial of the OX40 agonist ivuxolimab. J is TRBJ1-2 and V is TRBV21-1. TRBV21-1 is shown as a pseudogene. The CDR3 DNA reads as TGTGCCAGCAGCAGGGGGGGACCTACAAGGGGCTATGGCTACACCTTC. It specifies CASSRGGPTRGYGYTF.